The TCR beta chain under discussion was sequenced for a study of cytomegalovirus exposure and HLA in healthy donors. At the level of the study: Early released data comprised around 80 million unique TCRs from HLA-typed donors. Overall study findings and caveats: Most TCR sequences were uncommon, yet certain public TCRs appeared in many donors. Earlier analysis yielded a pattern in which most TCR beta V segments were productive about 90% or about 30% of the time.

Both 60 Vbeta primers and 13 Jbeta primers went into the PCR. Measured with immunoSEQ multiplex PCR; TCRdb has only the in-frame clones, and not every one. The specimen's table records 50,000 or so clones. CDR3 length: 14 residues. CDR1 and CDR2 (germline): SGHRS, YFSETQ. V lost 2 bases and J 6 bases, leaving 15 bases between the germline ends. With regard to this clone: Its antigen remains unidentified.

These donors counted as nominally healthy when sampled, but unrecorded immune exposures were likely. This receptor was identified in a woman aged 40 to 50 in good health and CMV-seronegative. V is TRBV5-1 and J is TRBJ2-7, with a possible D match to TRBD2 (5 bases). The sample comprised PBMCs. In nucleotides, the CDR3 is TGCGCCAGCAGCTTTGTCAGCGGTCGGGGCGAGCAGTACTTC. It specifies CASSFVSGRGEQYF. Supplemented by reference TRBV5-1 and TRBJ2-7, the full variable domain reads KAGVTQTPRYLIKTRGQQVTLSCSPISGHRSVSWYQQTPGQGLQFLFEYFSETQRNKGNFPGRFSGRQFSNSRSEMNVSTLELGDSALYLCASSFVSGRGEQYFGPGTRLTVT.